The sequence of this T cell receptor (beta chain) was determined in a study of blood T cells in healthy people across ages. For the study at large: Every two T cells gave about one barcoded beta molecule via template switching. Whole-study findings and limits: The unknown donor CMV status may have confounded expanded clonotype changes.

J gave up 6 bases and V 2 bases, and 4 bases lay outside the gene matches. This CDR3 spans 15 amino acids. CDR1 KGHDR and CDR2 SFDVKD come from the germline V gene. Details on this clonotype: Its antigen is undetermined.

A sample-barcoded 5' primer and a J-beta primer mix were used in a second PCR of roughly 6 to 11 cycles. TCRdb called the 5' RACE reads again in MiXCR, with one record for every CDR3 protein. The sample lists fewer than 800,000 distinct CDR3 sequences, about 34% seen once, with 15% in the top ten. The chain joins TRBV24-1 to TRBJ2-1; TRBD1 agrees at 9 bases. The sequence was obtained from a woman older than 75 in good health. Material: blood. CDR3 in amino acids: CATSDSRQGVNEQFF. The CDR3 nucleotides read TGTGCCACCAGTGATTCAAGACAGGGGGTCAATGAGCAGTTCTTC.